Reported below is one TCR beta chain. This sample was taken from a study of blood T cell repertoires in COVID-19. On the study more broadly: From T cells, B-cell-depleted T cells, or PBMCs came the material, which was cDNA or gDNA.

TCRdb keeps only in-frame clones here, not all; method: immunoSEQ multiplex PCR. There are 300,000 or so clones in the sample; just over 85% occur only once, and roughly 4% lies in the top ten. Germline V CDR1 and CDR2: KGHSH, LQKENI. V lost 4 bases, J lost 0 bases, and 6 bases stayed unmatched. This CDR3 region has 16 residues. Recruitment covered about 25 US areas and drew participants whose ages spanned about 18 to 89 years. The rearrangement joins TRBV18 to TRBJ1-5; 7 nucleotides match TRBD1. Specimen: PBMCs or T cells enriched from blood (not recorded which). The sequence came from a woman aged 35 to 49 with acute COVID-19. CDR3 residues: CASSLGGQFSNQPQHF. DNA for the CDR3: TGTGCCAGCTCACTCGGGGGACAGTTTAGCAATCAGCCCCAGCATTTT.